The 30 T cell receptor beta chains reported below all come from one sample, sequenced in a study of T cell responses to AZD1222 COVID-19 vaccine. Profiling relied on immunoSEQ multiplex PCR, and the TCRdb table lists in-frame clones only, not all of them. Among 130,000 to 150,000 clones listed, approximately 78% were seen once. The sample consisted of peripheral blood, taken on day 0 of MenACWY control vaccination. All receptors derive from an adult in good health.

The chain is built from TRBV14 and TRBJ2-2, with a possible D match to TRBD1 (5 bases). Germline assignment: CDR1 SGHDN and CDR2 FVKESK. Between the trimmed V and J ends, which lost 0 bases and 4 bases, there was a span of 12 bases. The CDR3 is made up of 16 amino acids. For the CDR3, the DNA is TGTGCCAGCAGCCAAGAGTTGGGGCGAAGCACCGGGGAGCTGTTTTTT. It specifies CASSQELGRSTGELFF.

This clone was seen a few times. The chain has TRBV30 and TRBJ2-3, with unresolved D. This CDR3 is 15 amino acids long. V dropped 0 bases and J dropped 0 bases, with 10 bases sitting between them. Germline CDR1 is GTSNPN and CDR2 is SVGIG (reference sequence). CDR3 protein: CAWSVPSTSTDTQYF. The CDR3 DNA reads TGTGCCTGGAGTGTACCTTCGACTAGCACAGATACGCAGTATTTT.

The gene calls are TRBV7-2 and TRBJ1-2, with 8 bases fitting TRBD1. Germline assignment: CDR1 SGHTA and CDR2 FQGNSA. V dropped 5 bases and J dropped 4; count of bases not matched to a gene: 6. The CDR3 runs 14 residues. The CDR3 region is CASSTDRGPYGYTF. The CDR3 DNA is TGTGCCAGCAGCACCGACAGGGGTCCCTATGGCTACACCTTC.

The rearrangement joins TRBV27 to TRBJ2-2; TRBD2 agrees at 9 bases. CDR3 length: 18 residues. V was clipped by 2 bases and J by 5 bases; unmatched bases: 12. The germline gives CDR1 MNHEY, CDR2 SMNVEV (reference sequence). Here the CDR3 reads CASSLTPHSGGDTGELFF. CDR3 coding DNA: TGTGCCAGCAGTTTAACACCCCATAGCGGGGGAGATACCGGGGAGCTGTTTTTT.

The chain is built from TRBV28 and TRBJ1-2; D gene unclear. The CDR3 totals 11 residues. The V end lost 5 bases, the J end lost 6 bases, and 7 bases lay between the germline ends. Germline V CDR1 and CDR2: MDHEN, SYDVKM. The CDR3 loop is CASSIEHGYTF. CDR3 in DNA: TGTGCCAGCAGTATAGAGCATGGCTACACCTTC.

This clone was seen only once. The V call is TRBV15, the J call TRBJ1-2; D is uncertain. This CDR3 contains 14 residues. Germline V gene data show CDR1 as LNHNV and CDR2 as YYDKDF (reference sequence). V dropped 1 base and J dropped 2 bases, with 8 bases sitting between them. CDR3 residues: CATSRGPGNYGYTF. DNA for the CDR3: TGTGCCACCAGCAGAGGGCCGGGGAACTATGGCTACACCTTC.

This rearrangement joins TRBV28 to TRBJ1-2, with 7 bases fitting TRBD1. CDR1 and CDR2 from the germline V gene are MDHEN and SYDVKM. CDR3 size: 13 residues. Trimming took 5 bases from V and 4 from J; bases not matched to a gene: 4. CDR3 residues: CASSLQGIYGYTF. The CDR3 region has the DNA TGTGCCAGCAGTCTACAGGGGATCTATGGCTACACCTTC.

The chain carries TRBV4-1 and TRBJ1-4; possibly TRBD1 for D (5 bases). Between the trimmed V and J ends, which lost 0 bases and 11 bases, there was a span of 7 bases. The CDR3 length is 12 residues. Germline assignment: CDR1 MGHRA and CDR2 YSYEKL. DNA of the CDR3: TGCGCCAGCAGCCAAGATGGGGGTAAACTGTTTTTT. The encoded protein is CASSQDGGKLFF.

The chain carries TRBV20-1 and TRBJ2-7; D tentatively reads TRBD1 or TRBD2 (5 bases each). Germline V gives CDR1 DFQATT, CDR2 SNEGSKA (reference sequence). The CDR3 is 11 amino acids. Trimming shortened V by 4 bases and J by 4 bases, and 8 bases separated the two germline ends. The CDR3: CSATGAYEQYF. DNA of the CDR3: TGCAGTGCTACCGGGGCATACGAGCAGTACTTC.

The chain carries TRBV2 and TRBJ1-1, with 8 bases matching TRBD1. CDR3 size: 12 residues. CDR1 and CDR2 (germline): SNHLY, FYNNEI. V lost 6 bases, J lost 5 bases, and 2 bases stayed unmatched. This CDR3 reads CASRDRVTEAFF. CDR3 DNA: TGTGCCAGCAGGGACAGGGTAACTGAAGCTTTCTTT. The full variable domain, rest sourced from reference TRBV2 and TRBJ1-1, is EPEVTQTPSHQVTQMGQEVILRCVPISNHLYFYWYRQILGQKVEFLVSFYNNEISEKSEIFDDQFSVERPDGSNFTLKIRSTKLEDSAMYFCASRDRVTEAFFGQGTRLTVV.

This clone was found once. The chain combines TRBV4-2 with TRBJ1-1, with no clear D. This CDR3 has 14 amino acids. Germline V gene sequence: CDR1 LGHNA, CDR2 YNFKEQ. The germline V and J ends were trimmed by 3 bases and 4 bases, with 12 bases remaining between them. The CDR3 nucleotides read TGTGCCAGCAGCCAGGGTCCTGGGGTCACTGAAGCTTTCTTT. Amino acids: CASSQGPGVTEAFF.

The V gene is TRBV5-1, the J gene TRBJ1-1, with 7 bases aligning to TRBD1. The germline V gene encodes CDR1 SGHRS and CDR2 YFSETQ. The CDR3 spans 15 residues. V shed 4 bases and J 4 bases; nucleotides not matched to a gene: 10. CDR3 amino acids: CASSPYPTGSTEAFF. For the CDR3, the DNA is TGCGCCAGCAGCCCTTACCCGACAGGGTCCACTGAAGCTTTCTTT.

V gene TRBV5-1 combines with J gene TRBJ2-1; TRBD2 aligns across 8 bases. Germline V CDR1 and CDR2: SGHRS, YFSETQ. V shed 5 bases, J shed 5 bases, and the junction held 3 bases outside the gene matches. The CDR3 length is 13 residues. CDR3 in DNA: TGCGCCAGCAGTTCGGGGGGGAACAATGAGCAGTTCTTC. Translating it yields CASSSGGNNEQFF.

Only a few counts were recorded for this clone. The V gene is TRBV5-1, the J gene TRBJ1-5, with 7 bases lining up with TRBD1. Trimming at V came to 0 bases and at J to 5 bases, leaving 8 bases not matched to a gene. From germline, CDR1 is SGHRS and CDR2 YFSETQ. This CDR3 has 16 amino acids. The CDR3 DNA reads as TGCGCCAGCAGCTTGGGACCAGGGGGTTCGGATCAGCCCCAGCATTTT. Translation: CASSLGPGGSDQPQHF. The whole variable domain, filled in from reference TRBV5-1 and TRBJ1-5, reads KAGVTQTPRYLIKTRGQQVTLSCSPISGHRSVSWYQQTPGQGLQFLFEYFSETQRNKGNFPGRFSGRQFSNSRSEMNVSTLELGDSALYLCASSLGPGGSDQPQHFGDGTRLSIL.

V is TRBV7-2 and J is TRBJ2-5, with D perhaps TRBD2 (6 bases). The length of the CDR3 is 14 residues. The germline V and J ends were trimmed by 4 bases and 7 bases, with 16 bases remaining between them. Germline loops: CDR1 SGHTA, CDR2 FQGNSA. The chain's CDR3 is CASSYYSTGGTQYF. In DNA, the CDR3 is TGTGCCAGCAGCTATTACTCTACCGGGGGGACCCAGTACTTC. The variable domain in full, with the rest retrieved from reference TRBV7-2 and TRBJ2-5, is GAGVSQSPSNKVTEKGKDVELRCDPISGHTALYWYRQSLGQGLEFLIYFQGNSAPDKSGLPSDRFSAERTGGSVSTLTIQRTQQEDSAVYLCASSYYSTGGTQYFGPGTRLLVL.

This sequence joins TRBV5-4 and TRBJ1-6; TRBD1 agrees at 7 bases. The CDR3 covers 15 residues. V trimming: 5 bases; J trimming: 8 bases; junction bases outside the gene matches: 10. Germline assignment: CDR1 SGHNT and CDR2 YYREEE (reference sequence). CDR3 bases: TGTGCCAGCAGTAAATCCTCAGGGGGGGATTCACCCCTCCACTTT. It specifies CASSKSSGGDSPLHF.

Only one count was recorded for this clone. This rearrangement joins TRBV2 to TRBJ1-4, with 9 bases identical to TRBD1. From germline, CDR1 is SNHLY and CDR2 FYNNEI. CDR3 length: 14 residues. Unmatched junction bases numbered 6, after V lost 5 bases and J lost 8 bases. The CDR3 loop is CASSRQGGSEKLFF. The CDR3 region has the DNA TGTGCCAGCAGTCGACAGGGGGGAAGCGAAAAACTGTTTTTT. The whole variable domain, remainder taken from reference TRBV2 and TRBJ1-4, is EPEVTQTPSHQVTQMGQEVILRCVPISNHLYFYWYRQILGQKVEFLVSFYNNEISEKSEIFDDQFSVERPDGSNFTLKIRSTKLEDSAMYFCASSRQGGSEKLFFGSGTQLSVL.

The V gene is TRBV5-4, the J gene TRBJ1-1; weak D call: TRBD1 (5 bases). Germline CDR1 reads SGHNT; CDR2 reads YYREEE (reference sequence). The CDR3 is 14 amino acids. The ends were cut back, 0 bases at V and 1 base at J, with 7 bases in the middle. CDR3 protein: CASSLGQTNTEAFF. The CDR3 DNA sequence: TGTGCCAGCAGCTTGGGACAGACGAACACTGAAGCTTTCTTT.

CDR3 residues: CASSLGTTETQYF. The CDR3 DNA is TGTGCCAGCAGTTTGGGGACTACGGAGACCCAGTACTTC. This chain joins TRBV12-3 or TRBV12-4 and TRBJ2-5, with TRBD2 matching 7 bases. The CDR3 has 13 residues. V lost 3 bases to trimming and J lost 5 bases; unmatched junction nucleotides: 3.

This sequence joins TRBV27 and TRBJ2-1; the D gene is possibly TRBD1 (5 bases). Germline CDR1 reads MNHEY; CDR2 reads SMNVEV (reference sequence). The ends were cut back, 2 bases at V and 2 bases at J, with 10 bases in the middle. The CDR3 spans 15 residues. CDR3 region: CASSLGPGPYNEQFF. CDR3 nucleotide sequence: TGTGCCAGCAGTTTAGGTCCAGGGCCCTACAATGAGCAGTTCTTC.

This chain joins TRBV10-2 and TRBJ2-3; no firm D call. The germline V gene encodes CDR1 WSHSY and CDR2 SAAADI. Trimming stripped 2 bases from V and 5 bases from J, with 2 bases between. CDR3 length: 11 amino acids. This chain's CDR3 is CASSEVDTQYF. The CDR3 bases are TGCGCCAGCAGTGAGGTAGATACGCAGTATTTT.

The DNA of the CDR3 is TGTGCCACCTCACAGGGGAGCTCTGGGGCCAACGTCCTGACTTTC. Protein: CATSQGSSGANVLTF. The chain employs TRBV5-4 and TRBJ2-6; 7 bases fit TRBD1. Per the germline V gene, CDR1 is SGHNT and CDR2 is YYREEE (reference sequence). The CDR3 spans 15 residues. J gave up 0 bases and V 9 bases, and 6 bases lay outside the gene matches.

V is TRBV7-2 and J is TRBJ1-2; TRBD1 is a possible D gene (6 bases). This CDR3 contains 14 residues. CDR1 and CDR2 (germline): SGHTA, FQGNSA. V gave up 2 bases and J gave up 2 bases, with 9 bases separating them. In DNA form, the CDR3 reads TGTGCCAGCAGCTTAAGGGGGGTCAACTATGGCTACACCTTC. Translated: CASSLRGVNYGYTF.

This clone was counted once. At one end the junction does not follow the germline gene, possibly because of a read error. The V call is TRBV29-1, the J call TRBJ1-2; TRBD1 matches at 9 bases. The germline CDR1 and CDR2 sequences are SQVTM and ANQGSEA. The CDR3 is made up of 11 amino acids. The DNA for the CDR3 is TGCAGCGTACAGGGGGCGGATGGCCACACCTTC. This encodes CSVQGADGHTF.

V usage is TRBV4-2 and J usage is TRBJ1-5; D possibly corresponds to TRBD1 (5 bases). This CDR3 has 15 amino acids. V lost 0 bases and J lost 3, with 9 bases in between. Germline CDR1 LGHNA, CDR2 YNFKEQ. In DNA form, the CDR3 reads TGTGCCAGCAGCCAAGATATAGGACACAATCAGCCCCAGCATTTT. The encoded protein is CASSQDIGHNQPQHF.

This chain uses TRBV5-1 with TRBJ2-1, with D perhaps matching TRBD2 (6 bases). Trimming shortened V by 0 bases and J by 0 bases, and 10 bases separated the two germline ends. This CDR3 comprises 16 residues. CDR1 is SGHRS, CDR2 YFSETQ, per germline. The CDR3 DNA reads TGCGCCAGCAGCTTGGGTAGCGGAAGCTCCTACAATGAGCAGTTCTTC. Translated, it gives CASSLGSGSSYNEQFF. Drawing the rest from reference TRBV5-1 and TRBJ2-1, the complete variable domain is KAGVTQTPRYLIKTRGQQVTLSCSPISGHRSVSWYQQTPGQGLQFLFEYFSETQRNKGNFPGRFSGRQFSNSRSEMNVSTLELGDSALYLCASSLGSGSSYNEQFFGPGTRLTVL.

The rearrangement links TRBV19 to TRBJ1-4; D is uncertain. The germline gives CDR1 LNHDA, CDR2 SQIVND (reference sequence). CDR3 length equals 13 residues. The V gene lost 3 bases and the J gene lost 4 bases, with 6 bases spanning the gap. CDR3 protein: CASSMRSNEKLFF. CDR3 bases: TGTGCCAGTAGTATGCGGAGTAATGAAAAACTGTTTTTT.

The chain links TRBV18 to TRBJ1-3, with TRBD1 as a possible D gene (6 bases). Deletions cut 3 bases from V and 0 bases from J, with 15 bases between. The CDR3 loop spans 17 amino acids. From germline, CDR1 is KGHSH and CDR2 LQKENI. As DNA, the CDR3 is TGTGCCAGCTCACCCATCACAGGGAGGGACTCTGGAAACACCATATATTTT. Its translation: CASSPITGRDSGNTIYF.

This chain joins TRBV6-5 and TRBJ1-1, with 7 bases that match TRBD1. From germline, CDR1 is MNHEY and CDR2 SVGAGI. The CDR3 consists of 13 residues. The ends lost 5 bases at V and 7 bases at J; junction bases unmatched: 7. This CDR3 reads CASSQGVAGEAFF. CDR3 in DNA: TGTGCCAGCAGTCAGGGGGTGGCGGGTGAAGCTTTCTTT.

This clone was seen once. This chain connects TRBV25-1 to TRBJ2-1; TRBD2 matches 7 bases. V was pared by 1 base and J by 4 bases, with 7 bases of the junction left unmatched. The CDR3 covers 16 residues. The germline V gene has CDR1 MGHDK and CDR2 SYGVNS. CDR3 sequence: CASSEWGGSLYNEQFF. CDR3 nucleotides: TGTGCCAGCAGTGAATGGGGGGGGTCCCTTTACAATGAGCAGTTCTTC. The entire variable domain, with the rest obtained from reference TRBV25-1 and TRBJ2-1, is as follows: EADIYQTPRYLVIGTGKKITLECSQTMGHDKMYWYQQDPGMELHLIHYSYGVNSTEKGDLSSESTVSRIRTEHFPLTLESARPSHTSQYLCASSEWGGSLYNEQFFGPGTRLTVL.